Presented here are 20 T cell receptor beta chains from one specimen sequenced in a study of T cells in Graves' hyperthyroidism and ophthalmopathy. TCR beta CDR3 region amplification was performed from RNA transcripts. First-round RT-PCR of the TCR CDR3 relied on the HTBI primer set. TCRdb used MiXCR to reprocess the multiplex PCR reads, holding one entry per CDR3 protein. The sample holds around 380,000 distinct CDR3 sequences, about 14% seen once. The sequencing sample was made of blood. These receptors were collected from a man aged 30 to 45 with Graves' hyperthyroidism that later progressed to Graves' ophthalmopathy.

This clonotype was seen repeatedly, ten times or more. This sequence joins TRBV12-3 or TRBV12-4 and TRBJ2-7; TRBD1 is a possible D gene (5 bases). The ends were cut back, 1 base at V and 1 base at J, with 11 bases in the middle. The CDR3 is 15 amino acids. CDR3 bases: TGTGCCAGCAGTTTAGGACAGCCGCCTTCCTACGAGCAGTACTTC. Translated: CASSLGQPPSYEQYF.

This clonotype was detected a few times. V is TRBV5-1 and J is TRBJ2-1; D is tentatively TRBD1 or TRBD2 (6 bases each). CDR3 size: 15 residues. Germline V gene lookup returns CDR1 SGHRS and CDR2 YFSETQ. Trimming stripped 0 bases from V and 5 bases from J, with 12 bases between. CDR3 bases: TGCGCCAGCAGCTTGGGAGGGGGGCCCGACAATGAGCAGTTCTTC. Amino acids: CASSLGGGPDNEQFF.

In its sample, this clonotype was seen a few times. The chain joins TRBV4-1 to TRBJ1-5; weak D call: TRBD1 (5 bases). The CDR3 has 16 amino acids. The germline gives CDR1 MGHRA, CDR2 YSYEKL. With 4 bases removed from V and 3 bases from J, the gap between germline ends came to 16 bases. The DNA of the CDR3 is TGCGCCAGCAGCCCCAGAAGTCAGGGTCCCAATCAGCCCCAGCATTTT. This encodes CASSPRSQGPNQPQHF.

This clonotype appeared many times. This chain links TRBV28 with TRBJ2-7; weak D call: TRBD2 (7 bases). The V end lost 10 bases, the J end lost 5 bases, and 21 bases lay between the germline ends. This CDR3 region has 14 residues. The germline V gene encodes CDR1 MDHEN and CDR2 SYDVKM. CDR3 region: CANSLGGALNEQYF. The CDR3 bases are TGTGCCAACAGCCTAGGGGGGGCTCTGAACGAGCAGTACTTC.

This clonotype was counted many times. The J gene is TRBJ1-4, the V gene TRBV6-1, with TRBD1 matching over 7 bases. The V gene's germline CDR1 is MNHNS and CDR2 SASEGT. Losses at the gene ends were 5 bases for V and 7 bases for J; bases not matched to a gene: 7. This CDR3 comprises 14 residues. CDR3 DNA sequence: TGTGCCAGCAGTTTCCAGGGGACAGCTGAAAAACTGTTTTTT. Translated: CASSFQGTAEKLFF.

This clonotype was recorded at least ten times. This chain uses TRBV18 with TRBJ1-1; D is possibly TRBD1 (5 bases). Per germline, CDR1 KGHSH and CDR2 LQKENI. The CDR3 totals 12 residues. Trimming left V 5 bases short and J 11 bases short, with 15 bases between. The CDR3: CASSADSLSAFF. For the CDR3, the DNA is TGTGCCAGCTCAGCCGACAGCCTCAGTGCTTTCTTT.

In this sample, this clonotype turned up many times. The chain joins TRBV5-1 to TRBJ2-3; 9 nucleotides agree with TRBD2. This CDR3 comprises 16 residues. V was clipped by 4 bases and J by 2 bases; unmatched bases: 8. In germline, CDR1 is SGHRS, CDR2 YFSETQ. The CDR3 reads CASSKGLARLTDTQYF. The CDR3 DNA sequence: TGCGCCAGCAGCAAAGGACTAGCGCGCCTCACAGATACGCAGTATTTT.

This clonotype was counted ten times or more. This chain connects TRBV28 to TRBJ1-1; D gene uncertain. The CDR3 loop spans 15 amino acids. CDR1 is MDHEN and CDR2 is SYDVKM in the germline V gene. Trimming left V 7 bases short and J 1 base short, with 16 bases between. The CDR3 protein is CASTQGGVGNTEAFF. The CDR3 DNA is TGTGCCAGCACCCAAGGAGGTGTCGGGAACACTGAAGCTTTCTTT.

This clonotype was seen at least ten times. The chain's CDR3 is CASSWGLAGGRETQYF. CDR3 nucleotide sequence: TGTGCCAGCAGCTGGGGACTAGCGGGGGGGCGAGAGACCCAGTACTTC. The chain carries TRBV6-2 or TRBV6-3 and TRBJ2-5; TRBD2 matches at 16 bases. V lost 6 bases and J lost 4; bases outside the gene matches: 5. The CDR3 consists of 16 residues. CDR1 is MNHEY, CDR2 SVGEGT, per germline.

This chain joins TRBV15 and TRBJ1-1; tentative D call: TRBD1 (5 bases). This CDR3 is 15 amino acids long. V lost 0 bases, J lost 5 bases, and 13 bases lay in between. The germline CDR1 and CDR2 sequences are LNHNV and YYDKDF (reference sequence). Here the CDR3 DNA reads TGTGCCACCAGCAGAGATGGGGACCAAGTAACTGAAGCTTTCTTT. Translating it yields CATSRDGDQVTEAFF. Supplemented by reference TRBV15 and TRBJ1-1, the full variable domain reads DAMVIQNPRYQVTQFGKPVTLSCSQTLNHNVMYWYQQKSSQAPKLLFHYYDKDFNNEADTPDNFQSRRPNTSFCFLDIRSPGLGDTAMYLCATSRDGDQVTEAFFGQGTRLTVV.

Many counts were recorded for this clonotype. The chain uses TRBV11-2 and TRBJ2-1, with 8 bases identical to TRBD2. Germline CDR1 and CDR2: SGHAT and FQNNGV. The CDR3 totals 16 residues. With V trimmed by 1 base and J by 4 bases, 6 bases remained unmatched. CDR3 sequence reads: CASSLGPGGGYNEQFF. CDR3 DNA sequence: TGTGCCAGCAGCTTAGGCCCGGGGGGGGGATACAATGAGCAGTTCTTC.

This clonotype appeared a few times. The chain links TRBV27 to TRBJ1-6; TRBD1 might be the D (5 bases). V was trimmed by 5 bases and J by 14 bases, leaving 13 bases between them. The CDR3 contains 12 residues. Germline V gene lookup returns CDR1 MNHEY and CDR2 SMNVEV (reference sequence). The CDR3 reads CASSHRSSTLHF. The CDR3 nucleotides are TGTGCCAGCAGTCACAGGAGTTCGACCCTCCACTTT.

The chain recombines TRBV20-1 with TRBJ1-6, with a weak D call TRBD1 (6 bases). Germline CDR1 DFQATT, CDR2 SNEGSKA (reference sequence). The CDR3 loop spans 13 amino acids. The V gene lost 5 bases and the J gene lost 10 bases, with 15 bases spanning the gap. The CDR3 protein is CSALTGRGSPLHF. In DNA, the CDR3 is TGCAGTGCTTTGACAGGTCGAGGCTCACCCCTCCACTTT.

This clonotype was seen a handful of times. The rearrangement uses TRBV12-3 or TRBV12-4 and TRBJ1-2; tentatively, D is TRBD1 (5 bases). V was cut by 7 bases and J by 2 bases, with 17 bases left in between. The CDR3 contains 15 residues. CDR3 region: CASTVARGENYGYTF. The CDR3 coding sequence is TGTGCCAGCACCGTGGCTCGAGGGGAGAACTATGGCTACACCTTC.

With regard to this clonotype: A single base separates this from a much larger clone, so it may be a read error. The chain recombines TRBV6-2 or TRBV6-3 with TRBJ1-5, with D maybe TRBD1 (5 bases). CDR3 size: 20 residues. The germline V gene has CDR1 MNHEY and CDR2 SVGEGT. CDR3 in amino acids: CASGYSAPRTPLHSNQPQHF. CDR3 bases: TGTGCCAGCGGTTACTCGGCCCCGAGGACACCATTACACAGCAATCAGCCCCAGCATTTT.

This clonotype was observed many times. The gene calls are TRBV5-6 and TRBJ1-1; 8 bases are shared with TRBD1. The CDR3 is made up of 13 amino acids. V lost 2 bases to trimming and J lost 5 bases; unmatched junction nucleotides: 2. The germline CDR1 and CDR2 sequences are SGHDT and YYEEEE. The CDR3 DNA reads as TGTGCCAGCAGCTTTAACAGGGGGACTGAAGCTTTCTTT. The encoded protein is CASSFNRGTEAFF. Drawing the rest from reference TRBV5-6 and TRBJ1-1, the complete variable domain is DAGVTQSPTHLIKTRGQQVTLRCSPKSGHDTVSWYQQALGQGPQFIFQYYEEEERQRGNFPDRFSGHQFPNYSSELNVNALLLGDSALYLCASSFNRGTEAFFGQGTRLTVV.

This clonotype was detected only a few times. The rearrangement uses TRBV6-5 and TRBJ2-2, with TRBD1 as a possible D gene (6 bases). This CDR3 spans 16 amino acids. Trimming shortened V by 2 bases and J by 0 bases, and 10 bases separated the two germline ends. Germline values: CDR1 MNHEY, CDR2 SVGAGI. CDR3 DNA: TGTGCCAGCAGTTACGGGGACACCGCGAACACCGGGGAGCTGTTTTTT. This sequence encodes CASSYGDTANTGELFF.

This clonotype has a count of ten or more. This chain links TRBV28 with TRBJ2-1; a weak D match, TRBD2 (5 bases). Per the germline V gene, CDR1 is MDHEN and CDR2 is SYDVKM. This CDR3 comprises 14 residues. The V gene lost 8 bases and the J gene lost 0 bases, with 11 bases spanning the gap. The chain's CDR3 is CASLGRLSYNEQFF. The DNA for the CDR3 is TGTGCCAGCTTGGGGAGACTCTCCTACAATGAGCAGTTCTTC.

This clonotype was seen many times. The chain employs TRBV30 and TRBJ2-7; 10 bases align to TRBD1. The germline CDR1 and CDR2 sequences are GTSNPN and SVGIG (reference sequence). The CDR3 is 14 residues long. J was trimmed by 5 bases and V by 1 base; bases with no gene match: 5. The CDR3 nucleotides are TGTGCCTGGAGTGGGGGACAGGGGTATCACGAGCAGTACTTC. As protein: CAWSGGQGYHEQYF.

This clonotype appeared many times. Written as DNA, the CDR3 is TGTGCCAGCAGCTTCTACAGGGAAACGAACACTGAAGCTTTCTTT. Translating it yields CASSFYRETNTEAFF. This chain uses TRBV11-2 with TRBJ1-1; a weak D match, TRBD1 (6 bases). CDR3 length: 15 amino acids. The ends were cut back, 3 bases at V and 1 base at J, with 12 bases in the middle. The germline V gene has CDR1 SGHAT and CDR2 FQNNGV.